This is a list of T cell receptor beta chains from one sample in a study of cytomegalovirus exposure and HLA in healthy donors. Only in-frame clones appear in the TCRdb table, and some are missing; sequencing was by immunoSEQ multiplex PCR. The data show more than 95,000 clones, and the top ten clones hold 2.2%. The sequenced sample consisted of PBMCs. The receptors here all came from a middle-aged man in good health and CMV-seronegative. Both conserved end residues are part of each CDR3. D genes are given only for firm matches.

d_call	v_call	j_call	cdr3_aa	cdr3_nt
-	TRBV5-6	TRBJ1-2	CASSRMTEGRYGYTF	TGTGCCAGCAGCCGTATGACCGAGGGCCGCTATGGCTACACCTTC
-	TRBV10-3	TRBJ1-5	CAISEVARGNQPQHF	TGTGCCATCAGTGAGGTGGCCAGGGGTAATCAGCCCCAGCATTTT
-	TRBV19	TRBJ1-1	CASSIGGQRMNTEAFF	TGTGCCAGTAGTATAGGGGGGCAGAGAATGAACACTGAAGCTTTCTTT
-	TRBV5-1	TRBJ2-6	CASSTQGSGANVLTF	TGCGCCAGCAGCACACAGGGCTCTGGGGCCAACGTCCTGACTTTC
-	TRBV11-2	TRBJ1-4	CASSYYGGTSEKLFF	TGTGCCAGCAGCTATTACGGGGGGACGTCGGAAAAACTGTTTTTT
-	TRBV5-1	TRBJ1-2	CASSLRQDSNYGYTF	TGCGCCAGCAGCCTCCGACAGGATTCTAACTATGGCTACACCTTC
-	TRBV7-9	TRBJ1-6	CASSLSLPREPLHF	TGTGCCAGCAGCTTAAGCCTCCCCAGGGAACCCCTCCACTTT
-	TRBV11-2	TRBJ2-7	CASSLDQGQGVFYEQYF	TGTGCCAGCAGCTTAGATCAAGGGCAGGGTGTCTTCTACGAGCAGTACTTC
-	TRBV9	TRBJ2-4	CASSVGLAGRGKNIQYF	TGTGCCAGCAGCGTAGGATTGGCGGGGCGCGGGAAAAACATTCAGTACTTC
TRBD1	TRBV11-3	TRBJ2-1	CASSAMRGTGSFNEQFF	TGTGCCAGCAGCGCCATGAGGGGGACAGGGTCGTTCAATGAGCAGTTCTTC
-	TRBV19	TRBJ2-7	CASSIGHTYEQYF	TGTGCCAGTAGTATAGGGCATACCTACGAGCAGTACTTC
-	TRBV10-3	TRBJ2-7	CAISGGVEGAYEQYF	TGTGCCATCAGTGGAGGAGTGGAGGGGGCATACGAGCAGTACTTC
TRBD2	TRBV5-1	TRBJ2-3	CASSLAGGADTQYF	TGCGCCAGCAGCTTGGCGGGAGGTGCAGATACGCAGTATTTT
-	TRBV5-5	TRBJ2-5	CASSRGSGGLGETQYF	TGTGCCAGCAGCCGAGGCTCGGGGGGCCTCGGTGAGACCCAGTACTTC
TRBD2	TRBV11-3	TRBJ2-2	CASSLDSRLAGAGELFF	TGTGCCAGCAGCTTAGATAGTCGGCTAGCGGGAGCCGGGGAGCTGTTTTTT
-	TRBV5-6	TRBJ1-1	CASSIGQFPEAFF	TGTGCCAGCAGCATAGGACAGTTCCCTGAAGCTTTCTTT
-	TRBV5-1	TRBJ2-7	CASSGWPTDEQYF	TGCGCCAGCAGCGGATGGCCGACTGACGAGCAGTACTTC
-	TRBV4-1	TRBJ2-3	CASSQDPGTDTQYF	TGCGCCAGCAGCCAAGATCCCGGCACAGATACGCAGTATTTT
TRBD2	TRBV11-2	TRBJ2-7	CASSLRLAGVAEQYF	TGTGCCAGCAGCTTGAGACTAGCGGGAGTAGCCGAGCAGTACTTC
-	TRBV6-5	TRBJ2-7	CASSSTGTLHHEQYF	TGTGCCAGCAGTTCGACCGGGACTCTCCACCACGAGCAGTACTTC
-	TRBV6-5	TRBJ2-7	CASSYKRPDYHEQYF	TGTGCCAGCAGTTATAAACGCCCCGACTACCACGAGCAGTACTTC
TRBD2	TRBV28	TRBJ2-7	CASSAWTSGHYEQYF	TGTGCCAGCAGTGCTTGGACTAGCGGGCACTACGAGCAGTACTTC
TRBD2	TRBV19	TRBJ2-1	CASSILTSGNLYNEQFF	TGTGCCAGTAGTATTTTGACTAGCGGGAACCTCTACAATGAGCAGTTCTTC
-	TRBV7-7	TRBJ2-2	CASSLWGRARGNTGELFF	TGTGCTAGCAGCTTATGGGGCCGGGCCAGGGGGAACACCGGGGAGCTGTTTTTT
-	TRBV20-1	TRBJ1-5	CSARLGAIEHF	TGCAGTGCTAGATTGGGGGCCATCGAGCATTTT
TRBD2	TRBV7-2	TRBJ2-7	CASSLDSGLGYEQYF	TGTGCCAGCAGCTTAGATTCTGGACTAGGCTACGAGCAGTACTTC
TRBD1	TRBV28	TRBJ2-5	CASSRRGRQETQYF	TGTGCCAGCAGCCGCAGGGGGCGGCAAGAGACCCAGTACTTC
TRBD1	TRBV5-1	TRBJ1-2	CASSFTGDYGYTF	TGCGCCAGCAGCTTTACAGGGGACTATGGCTACACCTTC
-	TRBV30	TRBJ1-3	CAWSLRATRGNTIYF	TGTGCCTGGAGTTTGCGGGCCACGCGGGGAAACACCATATATTTT
-	TRBV7-2	TRBJ2-7	CASSLTPGFSYEQYF	TGTGCCAGCAGCTTAACCCCAGGGTTCTCCTACGAGCAGTACTTC
TRBD1	TRBV7-9	TRBJ1-2	CASSRLGQGYGYTF	TGTGCCAGCAGCAGACTAGGACAGGGTTATGGCTACACCTTC
TRBD2	TRBV27	TRBJ2-7	CASSFDRLAGGEQYF	TGTGCCAGCAGTTTTGATAGGCTAGCGGGAGGCGAGCAGTACTTC
TRBD2	TRBV15	TRBJ2-7	CATSRDRRELHEQYF	TGTGCCACCAGCAGAGATCGGCGGGAGCTCCACGAGCAGTACTTC
TRBD2	TRBV2	TRBJ2-7	CASRRTSGILYEQYF	TGTGCCAGCAGGCGGACTAGCGGGATCCTCTACGAGCAGTACTTC
-	TRBV29-1	TRBJ1-1	CSGKQVNTEAFF	TGCAGCGGGAAACAGGTAAACACTGAAGCTTTCTTT
TRBD2	TRBV6-5	TRBJ2-2	CASSQLAGDTGELFF	TGTGCCAGCAGCCAACTAGCGGGGGACACCGGGGAGCTGTTTTTT
TRBD1	TRBV28	TRBJ2-7	CASSWGQGEQYF	TGTGCCAGCAGTTGGGGACAGGGCGAGCAGTACTTC
-	TRBV6-4	TRBJ2-3	CASRMTPSTDTQYF	TGTGCCAGCAGGATGACACCTAGCACAGATACGCAGTATTTT
TRBD2	TRBV6-5	TRBJ2-7	CASSYSVTSGNYEQYF	TGTGCCAGCAGTTACTCGGTGACTAGCGGAAATTACGAGCAGTACTTC
-	TRBV2	TRBJ1-5	CASSEIRGNNQPQHF	TGTGCCAGCAGTGAAATCAGGGGAAACAATCAGCCCCAGCATTTT
-	TRBV6-5	TRBJ2-5	CASTPSWGLQETQYF	TGTGCCAGCACTCCTTCATGGGGGCTCCAAGAGACCCAGTACTTC
TRBD1	TRBV5-1	TRBJ2-1	CASSSGTGDYNEQFF	TGCGCCAGCAGCTCCGGGACAGGGGACTACAATGAGCAGTTCTTC
TRBD2	TRBV11-2	TRBJ2-1	CASSFSGRALDEQFF	TGTGCCAGCAGCTTTAGCGGGAGGGCCCTCGATGAGCAGTTCTTC
-	TRBV2	TRBJ2-1	CASSDLNEQFF	TGTGCCAGCAGTGATTTAAATGAGCAGTTCTTC
-	TRBV7-9	TRBJ2-1	CASSPSREWTYNEQFF	TGTGCCAGCAGCCCCTCCCGGGAGTGGACCTACAATGAGCAGTTCTTC
-	TRBV21-1	TRBJ2-1	CASIQRDRGFSEQFF	TGTGCCAGCATTCAAAGGGACAGGGGGTTCAGTGAGCAGTTCTTC
-	TRBV10-3	TRBJ1-2	CAISPDWRGKGYTF	TGTGCCATCAGCCCTGACTGGAGGGGCAAGGGCTACACCTTC
TRBD2	TRBV6-6	TRBJ2-5	CASSLGAGGETQYF	TGTGCCAGCAGTTTGGGAGCGGGAGGCGAGACCCAGTACTTC
-	TRBV5-4	TRBJ2-1	CASSEPVGGSYNEQFF	TGTGCCAGCAGCGAACCAGTGGGGGGCTCCTACAATGAGCAGTTCTTC
TRBD1	TRBV11-2	TRBJ2-2	CASSWGQGRWTGELFF	TGTGCCAGCAGTTGGGGACAGGGACGATGGACCGGGGAGCTGTTTTTT
-	TRBV5-6	TRBJ2-4	CASSPLAKNIQYF	TGTGCCAGCAGCCCCTTAGCCAAAAACATTCAGTACTTC